This T cell receptor beta chain emerged from a study of cytomegalovirus exposure and HLA in healthy donors. Study conclusions and caveats: A link between a missense DCLRE1C variant and TCR beta V- and J-gene trimming emerged from a later analysis.

Each donor was healthy, and each was a bone marrow donor. PCR used 60 Vbeta primers and 13 Jbeta primers. Data came from immunoSEQ multiplex PCR; TCRdb stores just in-frame clones and leaves some out. The table records 40,000 to 55,000 clones, around 73% of them present only once. The V gene's germline CDR1 is ENHRY and CDR2 SYGVKD. This CDR3 region has 16 residues. The V segment lost 6 bases and the J segment 0 bases; nucleotides outside the gene matches: 8. Comment on this clone: Its specificity is not known.

The source of this sequence is a woman between 35 and 50 years old in good health and CMV-seropositive. The chain links TRBV10-3 to TRBJ2-1; 7 positions match TRBD1. The sample comprised PBMCs. This CDR3 reads CAISGDSYSSYNEQFF. The CDR3 nucleotides are TGTGCCATCAGCGGGGACAGCTACAGCTCCTACAATGAGCAGTTCTTC.